Below, one TCR beta chain is given with its context. Antigen specificity is unknown. The germline gene is not matched at one end of the junction; a read error may be the cause. CDR3 size: 20 residues. Germline CDR1 LGHNA, CDR2 YNFKEQ. This sample is part of a study of post-analysis software for immune sequencing data. Study-level points and caveats: Analysis by F measure revealed that same-batch samples clustered strongly together. In patients, about 5 TRBV segments were more frequent than in controls, with TRBV5-6, TRBV5-1 and TRBV20-1 among them. A significant reduction in normalized Chao1 diversity was observed in multiple sclerosis patients versus controls.

cDNA libraries of TCR beta carried unique molecular identifiers. With roughly 1 to 10 million T cells as the source, 450,000 to 600,000 cDNA molecules resulted. TCRdb itself ran the PCR reads through MiXCR, one entry per CDR3 protein. The table records fewer than 550,000 distinct CDR3 sequences, around a third of them present only once. The chain joins TRBV4-2 to TRBJ2-7, with 14 bases fitting TRBD2. The clonotype originates from a girl aged 2-17 years with multiple sclerosis. The material sequenced was blood. CDR3 protein: CANSRTASGTSGGESYEQYF. The CDR3 DNA sequence: TGTGCCAACAGCCGTACCGCCTCCGGGACTAGCGGGGGAGAATCCTACGAGCAGTACTTC.